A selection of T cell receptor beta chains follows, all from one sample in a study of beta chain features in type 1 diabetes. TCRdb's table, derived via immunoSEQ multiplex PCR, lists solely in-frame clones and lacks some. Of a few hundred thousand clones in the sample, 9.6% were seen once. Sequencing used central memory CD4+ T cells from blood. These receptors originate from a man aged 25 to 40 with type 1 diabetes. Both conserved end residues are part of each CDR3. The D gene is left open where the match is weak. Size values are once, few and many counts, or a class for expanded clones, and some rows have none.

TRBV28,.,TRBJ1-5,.,TGTGCCAGCAGTTCGTCCGGAGGGGGAGGATGGAATCAGCCCCAGCATTTT,CASSSSGGGGWNQPQHF
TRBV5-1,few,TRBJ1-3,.,TGCGCCAGCAGCGCTCGTGGAAACACCATATATTTT,CASSARGNTIYF
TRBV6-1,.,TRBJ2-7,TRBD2,TGTGCCATCACGGGGGGAGGGAGGGACGAGCAGTACTTC,CAITGGGRDEQYF
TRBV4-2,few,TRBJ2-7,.,TGTGCCAGCAGCCAAGAATGGGGGCAGAAGGGCTCCTACGAGCAGTACTTC,CASSQEWGQKGSYEQYF
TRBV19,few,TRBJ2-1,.,TGTGCCAGTAGTATAGAGTCGGGGGATTCGAATGAGCAGTTCTTC,CASSIESGDSNEQFF
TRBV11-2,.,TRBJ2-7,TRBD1,TGTGCCAGCAGCTTTTATGGACAGGGGCCAACCTACGAGCAGTACTTC,CASSFYGQGPTYEQYF
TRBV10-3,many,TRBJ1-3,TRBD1,TGTGCCATCAGTGCCCAGACAGGGACCTCTGGAAACACCATATATTTT,CAISAQTGTSGNTIYF
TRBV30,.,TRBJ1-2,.,TGTGCCTGGAGCCCCACGGGCGTCTATGGCTACACCTTC,CAWSPTGVYGYTF
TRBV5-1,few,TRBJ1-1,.,TGCGCCAGCAGCCCCGGGACCCTGAACACTGAAGCTTTCTTT,CASSPGTLNTEAFF
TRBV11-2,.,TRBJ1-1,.,TGTGCCAGCAGCTTACCCGTTAACACTGAAGCTTTCTTT,CASSLPVNTEAFF
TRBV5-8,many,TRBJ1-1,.,TGTGCCAGCACCCAGGACACGAACACTGAAGCTTTCTTT,CASTQDTNTEAFF
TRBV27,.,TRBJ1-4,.,TGCGCCGACGGACTCAATAATGAAAAACTGTTTTTT,CADGLNNEKLFF